The 29 T cell receptor beta chains below were found in one sample sequenced in a study of T cells in Graves' hyperthyroidism and ophthalmopathy. The TCR beta CDR3 regions underwent amplification using RNA transcripts as the source. Researchers ran a first-round RT-PCR on the TCR CDR3 using the HTBI primer set. Via MiXCR, TCRdb re-called the multiplex PCR reads, giving one row per CDR3 protein. The table records 400,000 to 600,000 distinct CDR3 sequences, about 16% of them present only once. Sample: blood. These receptors were obtained from a young woman with Graves' ophthalmopathy.

This clonotype was picked up many times. The CDR3 DNA reads as TGTGCCAGCAGCTCTGGGACAGGTGAGAACACTGAAGCTTTCTTT. Translated, it gives CASSSGTGENTEAFF. This chain uses TRBV7-2 with TRBJ1-1, with 8 bases that match TRBD1. In germline, CDR1 is SGHTA, CDR2 FQGNSA. The V segment lost 4 bases and the J segment 1 base; nucleotides outside the gene matches: 5. The CDR3 runs 15 residues.

Ten or more counts support this clonotype. J is TRBJ2-1 and V is TRBV3-1, with TRBD2 matching 10 bases. Germline assignment: CDR1 LGHDT and CDR2 YNNKEL (reference sequence). With V trimmed by 6 bases and J by 7 bases, 9 bases remained unmatched. This CDR3 spans 15 amino acids. CDR3 sequence: CASSPSGRAGNEQFF. Here the CDR3 DNA reads TGTGCCAGCAGTCCGAGCGGGAGGGCCGGGAATGAGCAGTTCTTC.

This clonotype was recorded at least ten times. The rearrangement joins TRBV20-1 to TRBJ2-7; the match to TRBD2 covers 10 bases. In germline, CDR1 is DFQATT, CDR2 SNEGSKA (reference sequence). The V segment lost 0 bases and the J segment 2 bases; nucleotides outside the gene matches: 13. This CDR3 spans 18 amino acids. CDR3 loop: CSARDLLATSGYPYEQYF. The DNA of the CDR3 is TGCAGTGCTAGAGACCTCCTCGCGACTAGCGGGTATCCCTACGAGCAGTACTTC.

This clonotype has at least ten counts. The chain combines TRBV7-3 with TRBJ2-1; 9 bases are shared with TRBD1. CDR3 length equals 15 residues. In germline, CDR1 is SGHTA, CDR2 FQGTGA. Trimming took 5 bases from V and 8 from J; bases not matched to a gene: 10. The CDR3 loop is CASSETGGPLDEQFF. In nucleotides, the CDR3 is TGTGCCAGCAGCGAGACAGGGGGTCCGCTCGATGAGCAGTTCTTC.

This clonotype showed up many times. The V call is TRBV7-8, the J call TRBJ2-1; a weak D match, TRBD2 (5 bases). This CDR3 is 15 amino acids long. The ends were cut back, 0 bases at V and 8 bases at J, with 14 bases in the middle. Germline CDR1 is SGHVS and CDR2 is FQNEAQ. CDR3 bases: TGTGCCAGCAGCTTAGCGGAGGAGGTCCGGGATGAGCAGTTCTTC. Translated: CASSLAEEVRDEQFF.

This clonotype appeared many times. The chain carries TRBV28 and TRBJ1-1; 7 nucleotides line up with TRBD1. J gave up 3 bases and V 7 bases, and 5 bases lay outside the gene matches. CDR1 and CDR2 (germline): MDHEN, SYDVKM. This CDR3 comprises 13 residues. The CDR3 protein is CASTTQGDTEAFF. CDR3 DNA sequence: TGTGCCAGCACAACGCAGGGGGACACTGAAGCTTTCTTT.

This chain links TRBV20-1 with TRBJ1-4; 7 positions match TRBD1. Trimming at V came to 6 bases and at J to 4 bases, leaving 5 bases not matched to a gene. The CDR3 spans 13 residues. CDR1 and CDR2 (germline): DFQATT, SNEGSKA (reference sequence). The CDR3 here is CSAPQGINEKLFF. The CDR3 bases are TGCAGTGCCCCACAGGGGATTAATGAAAAACTGTTTTTT.

The table lists this clonotype with a few counts. This rearrangement joins TRBV24-1 to TRBJ2-3, with no clear D. There are 12 residues in the CDR3. The V and J ends lost 12 bases and 2 bases respectively, with 11 bases between them. Looked up from germline, CDR1 is KGHDR and CDR2 is SFDVKD. The DNA for the CDR3 is TGTGCCGCTGTTTGGCCCACAGATACGCAGTATTTT. It codes for CAAVWPTDTQYF.

This clonotype was observed a handful of times. The chain uses TRBV19 and TRBJ1-1; D ambiguous. Germline V gives CDR1 LNHDA, CDR2 SQIVND (reference sequence). This CDR3 spans 13 amino acids. V lost 4 bases and J 7 bases, leaving 13 bases between the germline ends. The CDR3 DNA follows: TGTGCCAGTAGTAAAGAACAACAAATTGAAGCTTTCTTT. Translated: CASSKEQQIEAFF.

For the CDR3, the DNA is TGTGCCAGCAGCTTAGCCCCCGGGGCTGGCTACGAGCAGTACTTC. This translates into CASSLAPGAGYEQYF. The chain combines TRBV9 with TRBJ2-7; either TRBD1 or TRBD2 may supply D (5 bases each). V dropped 4 bases and J dropped 3 bases, with 17 bases sitting between them. CDR3 size: 15 residues. CDR1 and CDR2 from the germline V gene are SGDLS and YYNGEE.

This clonotype has a single count. The chain joins TRBV20-1 to TRBJ2-5; 10 bases are shared with TRBD2. There are 16 residues in the CDR3. J gave up 9 bases and V 0 bases, and 13 bases lay outside the gene matches. CDR1 is DFQATT and CDR2 is SNEGSKA in the germline V gene (reference sequence). CDR3 residues: CSAREASGRNSEAQYF. In DNA form, the CDR3 reads TGCAGTGCTAGAGAGGCTAGCGGGAGAAATTCGGAGGCCCAGTACTTC.

This clonotype was recorded many times. V is TRBV11-2 and J is TRBJ2-1; 8 nucleotides line up with TRBD2. The CDR3 is made up of 17 amino acids. Trimming took 4 bases from V and 0 from J; bases not matched to a gene: 8. Germline assignment: CDR1 SGHAT and CDR2 FQNNGV. The CDR3 sequence is CASSSFREGHSYNEQFF. The CDR3 bases are TGTGCCAGCAGCTCCTTTCGGGAGGGACACTCCTACAATGAGCAGTTCTTC.

V usage is TRBV6-1 and J usage is TRBJ1-1, with D uncertain. The CDR3 runs 14 residues. Trimming removed 5 bases from V and 1 base from J, with 11 bases in between. Germline V gene lookup returns CDR1 MNHNS and CDR2 SASEGT. The CDR3 sequence: CASSPTSANTEAFF. For the CDR3, the DNA is TGTGCCAGCAGTCCAACTTCCGCGAACACTGAAGCTTTCTTT.

This clonotype was recorded many times. This chain uses TRBV18 with TRBJ2-7, with D hard to call. The CDR3 totals 14 residues. Per the germline V gene, CDR1 is KGHSH and CDR2 is LQKENI. Trimming shortened V by 3 bases and J by 2 bases, and 11 bases separated the two germline ends. In DNA form, the CDR3 reads TGTGCCAGCTCACCGACGTGGGGTACCTACGAGCAGTACTTC. The encoded protein is CASSPTWGTYEQYF.

Ten or more counts support this clonotype. The chain combines TRBV28 with TRBJ2-3; D is uncertain. With 4 bases removed from V and 2 bases from J, the gap between germline ends came to 10 bases. Germline V gene data show CDR1 as MDHEN and CDR2 as SYDVKM. CDR3 length: 14 residues. DNA for the CDR3: TGTGCCAGCAGTTCCGGCGGAAACACAGATACGCAGTATTTT. Its translation is CASSSGGNTDTQYF.

This chain joins TRBV12-3 or TRBV12-4 and TRBJ2-1, with D possibly being TRBD2 (5 bases). With 6 bases removed from V and 8 bases from J, the gap between germline ends came to 20 bases. This CDR3 is 15 amino acids long. In nucleotides, the CDR3 is TGTGCCAGCAGCCCTTCCCGGGCGGGCCGAGATGAGCAGTTCTTC. This translates into CASSPSRAGRDEQFF.

The chain links TRBV11-1 to TRBJ2-3; 10 nucleotides align to TRBD2. Trimming removed 6 bases from V and 2 bases from J; junction bases left unmatched: 8. Germline loops: CDR1 SGHAT, CDR2 FQDESV (reference sequence). The CDR3 contains 16 residues. As DNA, the CDR3 is TGTGCCAGCAGACTGCTAGCGGGAGTCGTCACAGATACGCAGTATTTT. Residues: CASRLLAGVVTDTQYF.

This clonotype was seen repeatedly, ten times or more. The V gene is TRBV14, the J gene TRBJ1-1; 8 bases are a match to TRBD1. This CDR3 is 13 amino acids long. V lost 4 bases to trimming and J lost 11 bases; unmatched junction nucleotides: 9. Germline V gives CDR1 SGHDN, CDR2 FVKESK. CDR3 protein: CASSRTGSSSAFF. CDR3 nucleotides: TGTGCCAGCAGCCGGACAGGGAGCTCCTCGGCTTTCTTT. Combining the CDR3 with reference TRBV14 and TRBJ1-1 gives the whole variable domain EAGVTQFPSHSVIEKGQTVTLRCDPISGHDNLYWYRRVMGKEIKFLLHFVKESKQDESGMPNNRFLAERTGGTYSTLKVQPAELEDSGVYFCASSRTGSSSAFFGQGTRLTVV.

Only a few counts were recorded for this clonotype. The rearrangement joins TRBV29-1 to TRBJ2-7; D remains ambiguous. Germline V CDR1 and CDR2: SQVTM, ANQGSEA. The CDR3 runs to 11 residues. V was cut by 7 bases and J by 0 bases, with 7 bases left in between. The CDR3 DNA reads as TGCAGCGCAACGGCCTCCTACGAGCAGTACTTC. It codes for CSATASYEQYF.

This clonotype was observed a handful of times. This chain connects TRBV28 to TRBJ1-3; D is unresolved. Trimming pared 5 bases from V and 10 bases from J, leaving 9 bases between. Germline assignment: CDR1 MDHEN and CDR2 SYDVKM. There are 11 residues in the CDR3. In DNA form, the CDR3 reads TGTGCCAGCAGTCAGAAATTTACCATATATTTT. Its translation: CASSQKFTIYF.

This clonotype was observed a few times. V and J are TRBV4-1 and TRBJ1-1; D not resolved. Germline V gives CDR1 MGHRA, CDR2 YSYEKL. Trimming took 3 bases from V and 1 from J, leaving 3 bases between them. This CDR3 has 12 residues. CDR3 residues: CASSHANTEAFF. The CDR3 DNA reads TGCGCCAGCAGCCACGCGAACACTGAAGCTTTCTTT.

The chain recombines TRBV20-1 with TRBJ2-2; the D gene is possibly TRBD2 (5 bases). Germline V gene lookup returns CDR1 DFQATT and CDR2 SNEGSKA (reference sequence). Trimming stripped 6 bases from V and 6 bases from J, with 14 bases between. The CDR3 covers 13 residues. CDR3 protein: CSAFWGESGELFF. CDR3 nucleotides: TGCAGTGCATTCTGGGGAGAATCCGGGGAGCTGTTTTTT.

This sequence joins TRBV10-3 and TRBJ2-7; TRBD1 matches at 8 bases. Germline trimming cut 1 base from V and 2 bases from J; bases unmatched to any gene: 10. CDR1 is ENHRY and CDR2 is SYGVKD in the germline V gene. The CDR3 totals 17 residues. CDR3 sequence (DNA): TGTGCCATCAGTGAGTTTACCAGGGGGCGGGCAACCTACGAGCAGTACTTC. As protein: CAISEFTRGRATYEQYF.

This sequence joins TRBV7-2 and TRBJ1-6; no reliable D call. This CDR3 comprises 14 residues. CDR1 and CDR2 (germline): SGHTA, FQGNSA. Trimming removed 3 bases at V and 10 bases at J, with 13 bases between. The CDR3 bases are TGTGCCAGCAGCTTTCGTCCGCTAGGGTCACCCCTCCACTTT. This encodes CASSFRPLGSPLHF.

There are a few counts of this clonotype. The chain combines TRBV5-6 with TRBJ2-1, with 8 bases fitting TRBD2. Trimming at V came to 1 base and at J to 5 bases, leaving 5 bases not matched to a gene. In germline, CDR1 is SGHDT, CDR2 YYEEEE. CDR3 size: 15 residues. The CDR3 here is CASSLFSGVHNEQFF. The CDR3 DNA reads as TGTGCCAGCAGCTTGTTTAGCGGGGTCCACAATGAGCAGTTCTTC.

The rearrangement uses TRBV20-1 and TRBJ1-6, with a weak D call TRBD1 (5 bases). There are 14 residues in the CDR3. The ends were cut back, 5 bases at V and 8 bases at J, with 16 bases in the middle. Germline CDR1 reads DFQATT; CDR2 reads SNEGSKA (reference sequence). Here the CDR3 DNA reads TGCAGTGCTCCTCCCGGGGGTCTTTATTCACCCCTCCACTTT. It codes for CSAPPGGLYSPLHF.

This sequence joins TRBV4-3 and TRBJ2-3, with D perhaps matching TRBD2 (5 bases). The CDR3 is 16 residues long. V lost 0 bases, J lost 1 base, and 11 bases lay in between. Germline V gives CDR1 LGHNA, CDR2 YSLEER. The CDR3 DNA is TGCGCCAGCAGCCAAGATGGGAGCCTCGGCACAGATACGCAGTATTTT. Translated: CASSQDGSLGTDTQYF.

The sample holds a few counts of this clonotype. The V and J genes are TRBV7-6 and TRBJ2-7; TRBD2 agrees at 12 bases. The length of the CDR3 is 15 residues. Germline-derived CDR1 and CDR2 are SGHVS and FNYEAQ. J lost 5 bases, V lost 4 bases, and 6 bases had no gene match. This CDR3 reads CASSWRLAGEHEQYF. The CDR3 nucleotides are TGTGCCAGCAGCTGGAGACTAGCGGGAGAGCACGAGCAGTACTTC.

The V gene is TRBV11-2, the J gene TRBJ2-6; D unresolved. The germline V gene encodes CDR1 SGHAT and CDR2 FQNNGV. With 5 bases removed from V and 13 bases from J, the gap between germline ends came to 24 bases. The CDR3 is 16 amino acids. The CDR3 reads CASSPNPPLLALVLTF. Written as DNA, the CDR3 is TGTGCCAGCAGCCCGAACCCCCCCCTATTAGCTTTGGTCCTGACTTTC.